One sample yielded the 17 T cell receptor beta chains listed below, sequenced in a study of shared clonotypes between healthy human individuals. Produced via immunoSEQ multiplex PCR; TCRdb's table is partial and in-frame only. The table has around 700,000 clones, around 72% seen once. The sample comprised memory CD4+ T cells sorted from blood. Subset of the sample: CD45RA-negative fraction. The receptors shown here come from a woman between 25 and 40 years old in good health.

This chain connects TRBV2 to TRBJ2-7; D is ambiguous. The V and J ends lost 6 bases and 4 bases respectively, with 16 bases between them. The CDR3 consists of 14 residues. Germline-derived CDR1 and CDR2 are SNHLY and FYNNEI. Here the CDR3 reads CASSPLGGKYEQYF. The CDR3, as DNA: TGTGCCAGCAGCCCCCTGGGCGGAAAGTACGAGCAGTACTTC.

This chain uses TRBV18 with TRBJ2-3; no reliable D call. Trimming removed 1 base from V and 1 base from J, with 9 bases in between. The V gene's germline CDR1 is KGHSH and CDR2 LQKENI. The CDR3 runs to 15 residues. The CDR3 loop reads CASSPQGSGTDTQYF. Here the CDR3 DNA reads TGTGCCAGCTCACCACAAGGTAGTGGCACAGATACGCAGTATTTT.

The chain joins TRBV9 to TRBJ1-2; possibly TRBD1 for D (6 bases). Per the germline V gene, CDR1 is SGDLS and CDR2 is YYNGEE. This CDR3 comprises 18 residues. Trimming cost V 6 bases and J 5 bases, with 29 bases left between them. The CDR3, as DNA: TGTGCCAGCAACAGCCAAAGCACCCAATTAACAGGGCGATATGGCTACACCTTC. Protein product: CASNSQSTQLTGRYGYTF.

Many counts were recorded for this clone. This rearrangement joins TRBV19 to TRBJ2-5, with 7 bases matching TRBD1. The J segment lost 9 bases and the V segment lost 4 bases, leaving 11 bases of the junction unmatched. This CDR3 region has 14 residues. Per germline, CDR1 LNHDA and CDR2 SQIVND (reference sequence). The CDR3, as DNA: TGTGCCAGTAGTACAGGGACAGCGCTCGGGTCCCAGTACTTC. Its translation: CASSTGTALGSQYF.

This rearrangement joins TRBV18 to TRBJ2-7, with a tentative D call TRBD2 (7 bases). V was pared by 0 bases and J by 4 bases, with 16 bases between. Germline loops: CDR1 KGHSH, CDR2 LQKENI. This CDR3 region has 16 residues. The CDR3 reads CASSPPMGAGDYEQYF. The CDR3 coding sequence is TGTGCCAGCTCACCACCGATGGGGGCGGGAGATTACGAGCAGTACTTC. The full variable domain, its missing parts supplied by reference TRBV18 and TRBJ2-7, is NAGVMQNPRHLVRRRGQEARLRCSPMKGHSHVYWYRQLPEEGLKFMVYLQKENIIDESGMPKERFSAEFPKEGPSILRIQQVVRGDSAAYFCASSPPMGAGDYEQYFGPGTRLTVT.

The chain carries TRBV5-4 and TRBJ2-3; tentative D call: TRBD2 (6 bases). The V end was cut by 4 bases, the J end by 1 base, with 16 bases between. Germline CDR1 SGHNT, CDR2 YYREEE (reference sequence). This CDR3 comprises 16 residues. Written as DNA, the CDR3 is TGTGCCAGCAGCCCACCCGGGAGTAGCGGCACAGATACGCAGTATTTT. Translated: CASSPPGSSGTDTQYF.

The CDR3 nucleotides read TGTGCCAGTACCCCGGGACTAGCCACAGATACGCAGTATTTT. Translating it yields CASTPGLATDTQYF. V gene TRBV19 combines with J gene TRBJ2-3; the match to TRBD2 covers 9 bases. Looked up from germline, CDR1 is LNHDA and CDR2 is SQIVND (reference sequence). The CDR3 is made up of 14 amino acids. Trimming at V came to 7 bases and at J to 2 bases, leaving 4 bases not matched to a gene.

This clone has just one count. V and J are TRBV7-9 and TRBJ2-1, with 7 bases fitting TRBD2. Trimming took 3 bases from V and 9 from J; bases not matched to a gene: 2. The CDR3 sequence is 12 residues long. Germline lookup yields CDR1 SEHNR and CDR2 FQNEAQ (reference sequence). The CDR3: CASSLRTSEQFF. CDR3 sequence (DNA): TGTGCCAGCAGCTTGAGGACTAGTGAGCAGTTCTTC.

CDR3 nucleotides: TGCGCCAGCAGCTACGCACCGGGACTAGCGGACACCTCATACAATGAGCAGTTCTTC. It specifies CASSYAPGLADTSYNEQFF. This sequence joins TRBV5-1 and TRBJ2-1; the match to TRBD2 covers 11 bases. This CDR3 contains 19 residues. Germline lookup yields CDR1 SGHRS and CDR2 YFSETQ. V lost 3 bases to trimming and J lost 4 bases; unmatched junction nucleotides: 15. Supplemented by reference TRBV5-1 and TRBJ2-1, the full variable domain reads KAGVTQTPRYLIKTRGQQVTLSCSPISGHRSVSWYQQTPGQGLQFLFEYFSETQRNKGNFPGRFSGRQFSNSRSEMNVSTLELGDSALYLCASSYAPGLADTSYNEQFFGPGTRLTVL.

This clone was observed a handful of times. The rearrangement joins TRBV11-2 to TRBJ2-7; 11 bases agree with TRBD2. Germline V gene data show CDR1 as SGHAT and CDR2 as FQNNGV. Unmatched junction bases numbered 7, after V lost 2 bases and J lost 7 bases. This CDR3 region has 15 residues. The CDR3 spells CASSLQLAGAGEQYF. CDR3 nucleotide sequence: TGTGCCAGCAGCTTACAACTAGCGGGAGCTGGAGAGCAGTACTTC.

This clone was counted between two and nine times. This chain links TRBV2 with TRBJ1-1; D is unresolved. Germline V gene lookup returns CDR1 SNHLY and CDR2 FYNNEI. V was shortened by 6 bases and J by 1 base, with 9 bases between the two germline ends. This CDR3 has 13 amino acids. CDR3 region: CASRDTENTEAFF. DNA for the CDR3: TGTGCCAGCAGGGATACAGAGAACACTGAAGCTTTCTTT.

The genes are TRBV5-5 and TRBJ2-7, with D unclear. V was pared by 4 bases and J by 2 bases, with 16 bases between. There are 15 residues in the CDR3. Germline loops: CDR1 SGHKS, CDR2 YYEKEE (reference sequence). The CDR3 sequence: CASSLRQGSPYEQYF. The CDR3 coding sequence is TGTGCCAGCAGCCTCCGTCAAGGATCGCCCTACGAGCAGTACTTC.

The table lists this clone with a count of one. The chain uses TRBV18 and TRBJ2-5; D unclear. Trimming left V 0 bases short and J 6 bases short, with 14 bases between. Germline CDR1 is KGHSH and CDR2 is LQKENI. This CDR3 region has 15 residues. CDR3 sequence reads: CASSPPVGSRQTQYF. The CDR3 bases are TGTGCCAGCTCACCACCGGTGGGGTCACGGCAGACCCAGTACTTC.

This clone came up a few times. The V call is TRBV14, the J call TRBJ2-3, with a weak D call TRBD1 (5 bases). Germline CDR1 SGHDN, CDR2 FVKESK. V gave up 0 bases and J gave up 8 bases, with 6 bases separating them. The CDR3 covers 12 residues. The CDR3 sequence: CASSQDRVTQYF. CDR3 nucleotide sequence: TGTGCCAGCAGCCAAGACAGGGTTACGCAGTATTTT.

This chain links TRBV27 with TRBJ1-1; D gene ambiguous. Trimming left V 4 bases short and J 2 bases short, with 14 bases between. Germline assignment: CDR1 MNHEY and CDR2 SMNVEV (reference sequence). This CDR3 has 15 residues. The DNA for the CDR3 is TGTGCCAGCAGTTCTTACGGGTCCGGAAACACTGAAGCTTTCTTT. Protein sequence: CASSSYGSGNTEAFF.

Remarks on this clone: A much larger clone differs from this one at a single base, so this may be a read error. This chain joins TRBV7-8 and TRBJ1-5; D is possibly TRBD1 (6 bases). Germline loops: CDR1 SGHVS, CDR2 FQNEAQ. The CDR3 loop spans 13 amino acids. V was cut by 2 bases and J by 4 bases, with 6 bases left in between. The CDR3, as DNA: TGTGCCAGCAGCTTACAGGGGAATCAGCCCCAGCATTTT. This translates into CASSLQGNQPQHF.

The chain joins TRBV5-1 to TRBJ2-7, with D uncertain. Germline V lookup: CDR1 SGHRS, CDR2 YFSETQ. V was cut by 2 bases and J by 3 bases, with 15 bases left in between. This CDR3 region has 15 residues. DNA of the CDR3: TGCGCCAGCAGCTTTAACCGCAACCTCAACTACGAGCAGTACTTC. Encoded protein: CASSFNRNLNYEQYF.